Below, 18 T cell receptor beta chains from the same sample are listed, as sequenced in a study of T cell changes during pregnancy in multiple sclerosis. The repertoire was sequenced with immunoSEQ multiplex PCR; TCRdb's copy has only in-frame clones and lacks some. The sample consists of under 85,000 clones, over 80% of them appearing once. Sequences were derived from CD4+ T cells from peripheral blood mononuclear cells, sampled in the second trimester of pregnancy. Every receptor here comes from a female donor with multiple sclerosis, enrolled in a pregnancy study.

The CDR3 DNA sequence: TGTGCCAGCAGCTATCATAGCGGAGAAGAGACCCAGTACTTC. Its protein product is CASSYHSGEETQYF. V usage is TRBV7-9 and J usage is TRBJ2-5; D is possibly TRBD2 (6 bases). Trimming removed 4 bases from V and 3 bases from J, with 12 bases in between. The CDR3 totals 14 residues. Germline assignment: CDR1 SEHNR and CDR2 FQNEAQ (reference sequence).

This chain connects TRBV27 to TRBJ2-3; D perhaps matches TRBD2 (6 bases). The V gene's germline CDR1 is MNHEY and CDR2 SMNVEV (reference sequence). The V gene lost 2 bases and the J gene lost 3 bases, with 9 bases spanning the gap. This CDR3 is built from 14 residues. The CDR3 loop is CASSLALATDTQYF. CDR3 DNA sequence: TGTGCCAGCAGTTTAGCCCTAGCGACAGATACGCAGTATTTT.

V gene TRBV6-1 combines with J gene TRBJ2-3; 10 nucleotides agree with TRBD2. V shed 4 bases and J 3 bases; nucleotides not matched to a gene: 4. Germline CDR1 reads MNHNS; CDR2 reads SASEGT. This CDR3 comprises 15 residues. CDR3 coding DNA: TGTGCCAGCAGTGCTCTAGCGGGAGTGACAGATACGCAGTATTTT. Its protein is CASSALAGVTDTQYF.

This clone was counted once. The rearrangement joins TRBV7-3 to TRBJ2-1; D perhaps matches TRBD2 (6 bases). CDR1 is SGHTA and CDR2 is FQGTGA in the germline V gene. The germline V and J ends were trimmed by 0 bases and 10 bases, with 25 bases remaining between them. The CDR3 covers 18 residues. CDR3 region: CASSLTGVGGKTGWEQFF. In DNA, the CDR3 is TGTGCCAGCAGCTTAACGGGTGTCGGCGGGAAGACCGGGTGGGAGCAGTTCTTC.

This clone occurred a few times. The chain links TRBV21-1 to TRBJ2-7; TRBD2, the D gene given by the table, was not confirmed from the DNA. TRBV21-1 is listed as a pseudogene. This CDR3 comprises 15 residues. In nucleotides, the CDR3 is TGTGCCAGCAGCAAAGACGGGGGGTCTATCTACGAGCAGTACTTC. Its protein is CASSKDGGSIYEQYF.

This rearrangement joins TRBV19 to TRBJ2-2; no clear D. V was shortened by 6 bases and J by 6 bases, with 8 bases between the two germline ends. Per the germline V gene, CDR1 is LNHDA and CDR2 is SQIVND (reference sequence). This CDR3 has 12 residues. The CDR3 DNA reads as TGTGCCAGTAGGGTAGCTCCCGGGGAGCTGTTTTTT. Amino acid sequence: CASRVAPGELFF. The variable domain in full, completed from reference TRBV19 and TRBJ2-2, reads DGGITQSPKYLFRKEGQNVTLSCEQNLNHDAMYWYRQDPGQGLRLIYYSQIVNDFQKGDIAEGYSVSREKKESFPLTVTSAQKNPTAFYLCASRVAPGELFFGEGSRLTVL.

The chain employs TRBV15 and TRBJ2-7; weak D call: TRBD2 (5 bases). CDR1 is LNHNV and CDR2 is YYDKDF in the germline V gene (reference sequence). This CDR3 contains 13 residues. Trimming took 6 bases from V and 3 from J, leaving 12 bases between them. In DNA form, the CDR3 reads TGTGCCACCAGGGACTCACAAATCTACGAGCAGTACTTC. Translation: CATRDSQIYEQYF.

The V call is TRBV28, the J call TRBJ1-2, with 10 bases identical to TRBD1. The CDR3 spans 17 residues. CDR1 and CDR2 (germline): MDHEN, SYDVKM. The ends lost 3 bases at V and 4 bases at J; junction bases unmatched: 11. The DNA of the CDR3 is TGTGCCAGCAGTTTGGGGGACAGGGGCCCTTTCGGCTATGGCTACACCTTC. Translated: CASSLGDRGPFGYGYTF.

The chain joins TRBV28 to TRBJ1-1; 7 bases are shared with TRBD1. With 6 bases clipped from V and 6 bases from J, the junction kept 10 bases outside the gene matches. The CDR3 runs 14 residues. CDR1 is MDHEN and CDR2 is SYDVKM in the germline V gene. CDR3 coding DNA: TGTGCCAGCAGGTCGACAGGGCTCGTCGCTGAAGCTTTCTTT. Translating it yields CASRSTGLVAEAFF.

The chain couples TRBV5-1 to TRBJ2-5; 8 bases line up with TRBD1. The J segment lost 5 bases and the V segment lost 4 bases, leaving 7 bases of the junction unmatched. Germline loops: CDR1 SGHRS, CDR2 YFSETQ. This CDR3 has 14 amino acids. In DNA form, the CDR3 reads TGCGCCAGCAGCCCAAGACAGGGGTCTGAGACCCAGTACTTC. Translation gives CASSPRQGSETQYF.

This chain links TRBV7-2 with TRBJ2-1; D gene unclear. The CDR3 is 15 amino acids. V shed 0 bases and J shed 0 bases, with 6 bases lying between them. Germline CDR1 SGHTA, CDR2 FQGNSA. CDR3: CASSLAMSSYNEQFF. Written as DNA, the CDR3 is TGTGCCAGCAGCTTAGCGATGAGCTCCTACAATGAGCAGTTCTTC.

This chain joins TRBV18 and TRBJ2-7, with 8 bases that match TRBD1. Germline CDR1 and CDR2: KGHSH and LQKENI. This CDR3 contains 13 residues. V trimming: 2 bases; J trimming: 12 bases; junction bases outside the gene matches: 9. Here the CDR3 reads CASSPISDRERYF. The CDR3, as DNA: TGTGCCAGCTCACCAATTTCGGACAGGGAAAGGTACTTC.

The CDR3 here is CASSYSGQIYGYTF. The CDR3 bases are TGTGCCAGCAGTTACTCCGGACAGATCTATGGCTACACCTTC. The V and J genes are TRBV6-5 and TRBJ1-2; D may be TRBD1 (6 bases). Trimming removed 0 bases from V and 4 bases from J, with 9 bases in between. This CDR3 spans 14 amino acids. The germline V gene has CDR1 MNHEY and CDR2 SVGAGI.

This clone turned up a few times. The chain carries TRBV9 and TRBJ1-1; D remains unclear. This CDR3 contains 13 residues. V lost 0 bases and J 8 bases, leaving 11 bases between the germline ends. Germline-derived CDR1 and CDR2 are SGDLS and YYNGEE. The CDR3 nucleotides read TGTGCCAGCAGCGTAGAAGGGCAGCGGGAAGCTTTCTTT. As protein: CASSVEGQREAFF.

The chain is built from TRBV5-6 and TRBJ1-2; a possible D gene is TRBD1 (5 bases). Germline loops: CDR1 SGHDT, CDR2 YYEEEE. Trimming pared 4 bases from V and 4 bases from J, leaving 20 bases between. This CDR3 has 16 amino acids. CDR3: CASSRAGGLGFYGYTF. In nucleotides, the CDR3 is TGTGCCAGCAGCCGTGCGGGGGGGTTAGGATTCTATGGCTACACCTTC.

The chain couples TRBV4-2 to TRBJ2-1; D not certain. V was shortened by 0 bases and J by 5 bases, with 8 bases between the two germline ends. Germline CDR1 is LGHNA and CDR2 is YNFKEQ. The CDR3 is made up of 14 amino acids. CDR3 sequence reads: CASSQDLRDNEQFF. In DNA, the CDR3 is TGTGCCAGCAGCCAAGATCTTCGGGACAATGAGCAGTTCTTC.

The CDR3 region is CASSLERTDGAFF. The CDR3, as DNA: TGTGCCAGCAGCTTAGAAAGGACAGATGGAGCTTTCTTT. The chain uses TRBV7-2 and TRBJ1-1, with D possibly matching TRBD1 (6 bases). This CDR3 spans 13 amino acids. The V gene's germline CDR1 is SGHTA and CDR2 FQGNSA. Trimming shortened V by 1 base and J by 10 bases, and 13 bases separated the two germline ends.

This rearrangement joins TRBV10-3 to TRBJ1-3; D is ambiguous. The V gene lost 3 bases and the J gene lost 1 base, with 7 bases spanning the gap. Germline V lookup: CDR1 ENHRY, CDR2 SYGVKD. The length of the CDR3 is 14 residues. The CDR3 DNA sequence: TGTGCCATCAGTGAAGCGTCTTCTGGAAACACCATATATTTT. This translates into CAISEASSGNTIYF.